This T cell receptor (beta chain) was sequenced for a study of radiotherapy plus CTLA-4 blockade in lung cancer. Study context: In about 20% of patients, objective responses were seen; approximately 31% had disease control. Study-level points and caveats: The authors reported that early blood T cell clone dynamics, with interferon-beta, best predicted response. Blood TCR clones of tumor origin expanded after radiotherapy plus ipilimumab.

Libraries were prepared by immunoSEQ multiplex PCR; TCRdb keeps only in-frame clonotypes and omits some of them. This sample carries tens of thousands of clones, 65% to 85% of them seen once, and the ten largest clones take roughly 11%. Worth noting for this clone: The antigen is not known.

Focal radiation plus CTLA-4 blockade with ipilimumab was administered to patients who had chemo-refractory metastatic non-small-cell lung cancer. Trimming at V came to 0 bases and at J to 4 bases, leaving 4 bases not matched to a gene. Germline loops: CDR1 SGHRS, CDR2 YFSETQ. The CDR3 sequence is 16 residues long. The TCR originated in a human donor with non-small cell lung cancer who had stable disease on radiotherapy plus ipilimumab. The sequencing used peripheral blood, collected from a patient treated with radiotherapy plus ipilimumab. The V gene is TRBV5-1, the J gene TRBJ2-1, with TRBD2 identical over 10 bases. In DNA form, the CDR3 reads TGCGCCAGCAGCTTGGGCCTAGCGGGGGTTTACAATGAGCAGTTCTTC. It encodes CASSLGLAGVYNEQFF.